The next 13 T cell receptor beta chains were all read from a single sample in a study of blood T cell repertoires in COVID-19. The table came from immunoSEQ multiplex PCR; TCRdb's copy has only in-frame clones and leaves some out. The repertoire holds 200,000 to 250,000 clones, with 84% as singletons. The material sequenced was peripheral blood. These receptors all come from an older woman who had recovered from COVID-19.

The chain links TRBV2 to TRBJ2-1, with a weak D call TRBD2 (6 bases). From germline, CDR1 is SNHLY and CDR2 FYNNEI. Trimming took 4 bases from V and 0 from J, leaving 16 bases between them. CDR3 length equals 17 residues. The CDR3 region is CASSGPGIGGSYNEQFF. The CDR3 region has the DNA TGTGCCAGCAGTGGGCCAGGTATCGGGGGCTCCTACAATGAGCAGTTCTTC. Variable domain in full (rest from reference TRBV2 and TRBJ2-1): EPEVTQTPSHQVTQMGQEVILRCVPISNHLYFYWYRQILGQKVEFLVSFYNNEISEKSEIFDDQFSVERPDGSNFTLKIRSTKLEDSAMYFCASSGPGIGGSYNEQFFGPGTRLTVL.

The chain has TRBV3-1 (or the pseudogene TRBV3-2) and TRBJ1-3; a possible D gene is TRBD1 (5 bases). The CDR3 is made up of 17 amino acids. Trimming removed 4 bases at V and 0 bases at J, with 16 bases between. Germline-derived CDR1 and CDR2 are LGHDT and YNNKEL (reference sequence). This chain's CDR3 is CASSLIQGVFSGNTIYF. DNA for the CDR3: TGTGCCAGCAGCCTAATTCAAGGGGTATTCTCTGGAAACACCATATATTTT.

This clone has more than one count but fewer than ten. The rearrangement links TRBV5-8 to TRBJ1-2, with TRBD1 matching 10 bases. V trimming: 5 bases; J trimming: 2 bases; junction bases outside the gene matches: 3. The CDR3 runs 14 residues. Looked up from germline, CDR1 is SGHTS and CDR2 is YDEGEE. The CDR3 loop reads CASRPTGGNYGYTF. The CDR3 coding sequence is TGTGCCAGCAGGCCGACAGGGGGCAACTATGGCTACACCTTC.

The chain joins TRBV6-5 to TRBJ1-3; D possibly corresponds to TRBD1 (6 bases). There are 14 residues in the CDR3. Germline V gene lookup returns CDR1 MNHEY and CDR2 SVGAGI. Trimming removed 6 bases from V and 2 bases from J, with 11 bases in between. The DNA for the CDR3 is TGTGCCAGCAGCGATTGGACAGCTGGAAACACCATATATTTT. Protein sequence: CASSDWTAGNTIYF.

The chain combines TRBV11-2 with TRBJ1-5, with 9 positions matching TRBD1. The CDR3 extends over 18 amino acids. In germline, CDR1 is SGHAT, CDR2 FQNNGV. V shed 5 bases, J shed 1 base, and the junction held 12 bases outside the gene matches. In DNA, the CDR3 is TGTGCCAGCAGCAAAGTTAACCCGGGACAGGGAAGCAATCAGCCCCAGCATTTT. Translated, it gives CASSKVNPGQGSNQPQHF.

The chain carries TRBV24-1 and TRBJ2-3; 8 bases match TRBD2. Germline V CDR1 and CDR2: KGHDR, SFDVKD. Trimming at V came to 10 bases and at J to 1 base, leaving 3 bases not matched to a gene. This CDR3 has 13 residues. Here the CDR3 reads CATAGGGTDTQYF. The CDR3 DNA is TGTGCCACGGCGGGGGGAGGCACAGATACGCAGTATTTT.

The chain recombines TRBV18 with TRBJ1-5, with D possibly TRBD1 on 5 matching bases. This CDR3 has 15 amino acids. The V and J ends lost 0 bases and 3 bases respectively, with 9 bases between them. From germline, CDR1 is KGHSH and CDR2 LQKENI. The CDR3: CASSPPGLINQPQHF. CDR3 in DNA: TGTGCCAGCTCACCACCGGGACTGATCAATCAGCCCCAGCATTTT.

This clone was found a few times. CDR3 in amino acids: CASSQDQGWEGPQFF. In DNA, the CDR3 is TGTGCCAGCAGCCAAGACCAGGGCTGGGAGGGGCCGCAGTTCTTC. The rearrangement links TRBV14 to TRBJ2-1, with 7 bases identical to TRBD2. Germline CDR1 SGHDN, CDR2 FVKESK. V lost 0 bases, J lost 12 bases, and 11 bases stayed unmatched. The CDR3 has 15 residues. Using reference TRBV14 and TRBJ2-1 for the parts outside the CDR3, the full variable domain is EAGVTQFPSHSVIEKGQTVTLRCDPISGHDNLYWYRRVMGKEIKFLLHFVKESKQDESGMPNNRFLAERTGGTYSTLKVQPAELEDSGVYFCASSQDQGWEGPQFFGPGTRLTVL.

CDR3 bases: TGTGCCAGCAGCCAAGATGAGACTCGTGGGGAGACCCAGTACTTC. Its translation is CASSQDETRGETQYF. This chain connects TRBV3-1 (or the pseudogene TRBV3-2) to TRBJ2-5; D not certain. Germline CDR1 and CDR2: LGHDT and YNNKEL (reference sequence). The CDR3 extends over 15 amino acids. V was cut by 0 bases and J by 5 bases, with 13 bases left in between.

The chain's CDR3 is CASSLWASGGAFNEQFF. The CDR3 region has the DNA TGTGCCAGCAGCTTATGGGCTAGCGGGGGGGCGTTCAATGAGCAGTTCTTC. The J gene is TRBJ2-1, the V gene TRBV7-6; 12 bases map to TRBD2. V was pared by 2 bases and J by 6 bases, with 8 bases of the junction left unmatched. The CDR3 is made up of 17 amino acids. Looked up from germline, CDR1 is SGHVS and CDR2 is FNYEAQ.

The chain uses TRBV7-3 and TRBJ2-3; TRBD2 is a possible D gene (5 bases). Per germline, CDR1 SGHTA and CDR2 FQGTGA. The V and J ends lost 2 bases and 2 bases respectively, with 11 bases between them. This CDR3 contains 15 residues. CDR3 nucleotide sequence: TGTGCCAGCAGCTTACAGGCCGGGGACACAGATACGCAGTATTTT. This gives the protein CASSLQAGDTDTQYF.

V is TRBV9 and J is TRBJ2-2; a possible D gene is TRBD1 (5 bases). The germline gives CDR1 SGDLS, CDR2 YYNGEE. The CDR3 contains 15 residues. The ends were cut back, 0 bases at V and 4 bases at J, with 10 bases in the middle. The CDR3 here is CASSVATRVTGELFF. The CDR3 bases are TGTGCCAGCAGCGTAGCTACCAGGGTCACCGGGGAGCTGTTTTTT.

This clone was detected only once. The chain has TRBV7-9 and TRBJ2-6; 7 positions agree with TRBD1. The V segment lost 11 bases and the J segment 1 base; nucleotides outside the gene matches: 11. This CDR3 is built from 16 residues. Germline V gene sequence: CDR1 SEHNR, CDR2 FQNEAQ (reference sequence). CDR3 nucleotides: TGTGCCGGTTATTGGGACAGTCTGTCTGGGGCCAACGTCCTGACTTTC. It translates to CAGYWDSLSGANVLTF.